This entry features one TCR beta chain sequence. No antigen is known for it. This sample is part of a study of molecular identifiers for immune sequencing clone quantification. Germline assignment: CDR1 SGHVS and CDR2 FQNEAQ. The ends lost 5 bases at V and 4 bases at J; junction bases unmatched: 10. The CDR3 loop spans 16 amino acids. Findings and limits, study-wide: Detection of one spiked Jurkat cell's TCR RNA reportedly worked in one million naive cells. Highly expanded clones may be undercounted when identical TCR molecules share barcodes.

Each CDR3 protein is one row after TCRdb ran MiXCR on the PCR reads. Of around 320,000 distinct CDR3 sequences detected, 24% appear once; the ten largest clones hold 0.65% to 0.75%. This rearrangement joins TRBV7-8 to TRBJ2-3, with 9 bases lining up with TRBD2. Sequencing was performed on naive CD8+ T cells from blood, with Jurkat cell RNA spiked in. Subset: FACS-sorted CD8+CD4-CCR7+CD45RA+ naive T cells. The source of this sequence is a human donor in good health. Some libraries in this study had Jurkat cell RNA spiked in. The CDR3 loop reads CASSNSRLAEADTQYF. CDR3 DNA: TGTGCCAGCAGCAACTCGCGACTAGCGGAGGCAGATACGCAGTATTTT.